This is a list of T cell receptor beta chains from one sample in a study of blood T cell repertoires in COVID-19. The method was immunoSEQ multiplex PCR; TCRdb's version includes in-frame clones alone and lacks a portion of them. Seen here are roughly 230,000 clones, about 83% observed once, and the top ten hold around 7.9%. The sequencing input was peripheral blood. These receptors came from a man aged 35-49 years with active or convalescent COVID-19. CDR3s include the opening cysteine and the closing phenylalanine or tryptophan. The order of the fields is J gene, clone size, V gene, D gene, CDR3 DNA, CDR3 protein. A D gene is named only where the DNA matches it firmly. Some rows have no size entry. The others give once, few or many, or a class for an expanded clone.

>TRBJ1-4|-|TRBV6-5|-
TGTGCCAGCAGTTACACCACGGGAGGCGGAGAAAAACTGTTTTTT
CASSYTTGGGEKLFF
>TRBJ1-5|-|TRBV3-1/TRBV3-2|-
TGTGCCAGCAGCCAACGGGGGGGCAATCAGCCCCAGCATTTT
CASSQRGGNQPQHF
>TRBJ2-1|-|TRBV2|-
TGTGCCAGCAGTGAACCCTCCCCCTACAATGAGCAGTTCTTC
CASSEPSPYNEQFF
>TRBJ1-3|once|TRBV28|-
TGTGCCAGCAGTTCAGCAGGGAGGAATGAAGGAAACACCATATATTTT
CASSSAGRNEGNTIYF
>TRBJ2-2|-|TRBV15|-
TGTGCCACCAGCAAGGACGGACGGGGTGGCACCGGGGAGCTGTTTTTT
CATSKDGRGGTGELFF
>TRBJ1-1|once|TRBV7-3|-
TGTGCCAGCAGCCCAAATGGGGGCCGGACTGAAGCTTTCTTT
CASSPNGGRTEAFF
>TRBJ2-2|-|TRBV11-2|-
TGTGCCAGCAGCTTAGGGGCGGGGGAGCTGTTTTTT
CASSLGAGELFF
>TRBJ1-5|-|TRBV6-2/TRBV6-3|-
TGTGCCAGCAGCGAGCGGGGCTATAGCAATCAGCCCCAGCATTTT
CASSERGYSNQPQHF
>TRBJ1-2|few|TRBV7-9|-
TGTGCCAGCAGCTTAATACAGGTCCCCTATGGCTACACCTTC
CASSLIQVPYGYTF
>TRBJ2-3|-|TRBV18|TRBD2
TGTGCCAGCGGGGGACTAGCGGGAGATACGCAGTATTTT
CASGGLAGDTQYF
>TRBJ1-2|-|TRBV11-1|-
TGTGCCAGCAGCCCACGCCAGGAATTTGGCTATGGCTACACCTTC
CASSPRQEFGYGYTF
>TRBJ2-6|-|TRBV6-6|TRBD2
TGTGCCAGCAGTCGGAATAGCGGGGTCTCTGGGGCCAACGTCCTGACTTTC
CASSRNSGVSGANVLTF
>TRBJ1-1|-|TRBV10-2|-
TGCGCCAGCCAGATGGGGGGGCATCACACTGAAGCTTTCTTT
CASQMGGHHTEAFF
>TRBJ2-2|-|TRBV6-5|-
TGTGCCAGCAGTTACGGGCAGCTTACCGGGGAGCTGTTTTTT
CASSYGQLTGELFF
>TRBJ1-2|-|TRBV28|TRBD1
TGTGCCAGCAGTTTCCCCCTCCGGACAGGGGCGAGCTACACCTTC
CASSFPLRTGASYTF
>TRBJ2-3|-|TRBV5-4|-
TGTGCCAGCAGCGCCCGGTCCTCTAGCACAGATACGCAGTATTTT
CASSARSSSTDTQYF
>TRBJ1-4|-|TRBV19|TRBD1
TGTGCCAGTAGTGGTAGGGGACAGGGAAATGAAAAACTGTTTTTT
CASSGRGQGNEKLFF
>TRBJ2-7|-|TRBV9|-
TGTGCCAGCAGCGGCCCTGACAATGGTATTTACGAGCAGTACTTC
CASSGPDNGIYEQYF
>TRBJ1-1|-|TRBV10-1|-
TGCGCCAGCAGCTTGGGGCGGAGGAACACTGAAGCTTTCTTT
CASSLGRRNTEAFF
>TRBJ1-3|-|TRBV5-1|-
TGCGCCAGCAGCTCTGGACTCGCCGGAAACACCATATATTTT
CASSSGLAGNTIYF
>TRBJ1-2|-|TRBV5-1|-
TGCGCCAGCAGCTTGGCCCGAGGGGAGGATGGCTACACCTTC
CASSLARGEDGYTF
>TRBJ1-6|-|TRBV7-3|-
TGTGCCAGCAGCTTGGTGGGCAATTCACCCCTCCACTTT
CASSLVGNSPLHF
>TRBJ1-1|-|TRBV7-9|-
TGTGCCAGCAGCCAGCAGGAGGTCACTGAAGCTTTCTTT
CASSQQEVTEAFF
>TRBJ2-7|-|TRBV2|-
TGTGCCAGCAGTGTAGCAGGGGCCGGCTCCTACGAGCAGTACTTC
CASSVAGAGSYEQYF
>TRBJ1-1|-|TRBV29-1|-
TGCAGCGTTGACGGGTTGACCCCGGCGAGGGCTGAAGCTTTCTTT
CSVDGLTPARAEAFF
>TRBJ2-1|-|TRBV5-1|TRBD2
TGCGCCAGCAGCTTGGTGCCTAGCGGGGAGAACTACAATGAGCAGTTCTTC
CASSLVPSGENYNEQFF
>TRBJ1-5|-|TRBV6-2/TRBV6-3|-
TGTGCCAGCAGTTGGCGACAGGTTTGGGGCAATCAGCCCCAGCATTTT
CASSWRQVWGNQPQHF
>TRBJ2-2|-|TRBV5-1|-
TGCGCCAGCAGCTTGGGGGAGCAGGCCTACACCGGGGAGCTGTTTTTT
CASSLGEQAYTGELFF
>TRBJ1-1|once|TRBV15|-
TGTGCCACCATGGTTGAGATGTGGGCCACTGAAGCTTTCTTT
CATMVEMWATEAFF
>TRBJ2-7|-|TRBV6-1|TRBD2
TGTGCCAGCAGTGTTATAGCGGGAACGGTGAACTTCGAGCAGTACTTC
CASSVIAGTVNFEQYF
>TRBJ1-2|-|TRBV13|TRBD1
TGTGCCAGCAGCCCGGGACAGGGGGCATTTGGCTACACCTTC
CASSPGQGAFGYTF
>TRBJ2-5|-|TRBV11-3|TRBD2
TGTGCCAGCAGCTCGAGGACTAGCGGGGGGCTCCGGGAGACCCAGTACTTC
CASSSRTSGGLRETQYF
>TRBJ1-1|-|TRBV7-9|-
TGTGCCAGCAGCTACCGGGGGGACACTGAAGCTTTCTTT
CASSYRGDTEAFF
>TRBJ1-5|-|TRBV28|-
TGTGCCAGCAGTTTAGACAGCAAAACGGGTCAGCCCCAGCATTTT
CASSLDSKTGQPQHF
>TRBJ1-2|-|TRBV3-1/TRBV3-2|TRBD1
TGTGCCAGCAGCATTTCAGGGGGCGGTGGTGGCTCTGGCTACACCTTC
CASSISGGGGGSGYTF
>TRBJ1-6|-|TRBV5-1|TRBD1
TGCGCCAGCACTCTACAAACAGGGGCCTATAATTCACCCCTCCACTTT
CASTLQTGAYNSPLHF
>TRBJ1-4|-|TRBV3-1/TRBV3-2|-
TGTGCCAGCAGCCAAGGAAGCCTCGCAACTAATGAAAAACTGTTTTTT
CASSQGSLATNEKLFF
>TRBJ2-5|-|TRBV9|TRBD1
TGTGCCAGCAGCGTAGAAAGACCTGGGGACAGGGCCTACAACCTATACCAAGAGACCCAGTACTTC
CASSVERPGDRAYNLYQETQYF
>TRBJ1-4|-|TRBV27|-
TGTGCCAGCAGTTTAGGGGCCCCTAATGAAAAACTGTTTTTT
CASSLGAPNEKLFF
>TRBJ1-4|few|TRBV3-1/TRBV3-2|-
TGTGCCAGCAGCCAAGATCTAAAGGGGCTGGCTAATGAAAAACTGTTTTTT
CASSQDLKGLANEKLFF